This T cell receptor (beta chain) was obtained from a study of T cells after posttransplantation cyclophosphamide. Study results and caveats: TRB overlap between skin or GI tissue T cells and blood was limited.

The repertoire was sequenced with immunoSEQ multiplex PCR; TCRdb's copy has only in-frame clones and lacks some. The sample holds tens of thousands of clones, and no clone turns up only once. The germline V gene encodes CDR1 SGHNT and CDR2 YENEEA. The V and J ends lost 5 bases and 6 bases, in that order; junction bases with no gene match: 6. The CDR3 has 16 amino acids. Ten or more counts support this clone. Its matching antigen is unknown. V usage is TRBV11-3 and J usage is TRBJ2-2, with TRBD2 matching 13 bases. The sample comprised PBMCs. The sequence was collected from a man aged 35 to 55 in good health, CMV-negative, and a related stem cell transplant donor. The CDR3 loop reads CASSPRTSGSSGELFF. CDR3 in DNA: TGTGCCAGCAGCCCTAGGACTAGCGGGAGTTCCGGGGAGCTGTTTTTT.